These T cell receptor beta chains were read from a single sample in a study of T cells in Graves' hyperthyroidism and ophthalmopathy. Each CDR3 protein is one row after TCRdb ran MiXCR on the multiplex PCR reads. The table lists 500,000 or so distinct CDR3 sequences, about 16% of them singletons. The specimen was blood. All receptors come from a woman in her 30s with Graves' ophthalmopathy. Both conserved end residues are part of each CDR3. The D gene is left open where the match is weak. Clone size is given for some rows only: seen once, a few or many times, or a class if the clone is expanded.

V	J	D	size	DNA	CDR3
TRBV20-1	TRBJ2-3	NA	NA	TGCAGTGCTAGAGATCTCAGGGTTGGCGGCGCCACAGATACGCAGTATTTT	CSARDLRVGGATDTQYF
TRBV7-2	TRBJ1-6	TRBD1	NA	TGTGCCAGCAGCTCTAGAGGACAGGGCCGGGGTTCACCCCTCCACTTT	CASSSRGQGRGSPLHF
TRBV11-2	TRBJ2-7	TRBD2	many	TGTGCCAGCACCATAAATAGCGGGAGGGTCAACGAGCAGTACTTC	CASTINSGRVNEQYF
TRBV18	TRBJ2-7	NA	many	TGTGCCAGCTCACTCTCCGGGACCACGGGCGAGCAGTACTTC	CASSLSGTTGEQYF
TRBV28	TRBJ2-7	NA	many	TGTGCCAGCAGTCAACCCGAGGGGGGGGCCGCCTACGAGCAGTACTTC	CASSQPEGGAAYEQYF
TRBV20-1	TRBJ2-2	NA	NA	TGCAGTGCTAGAGATCCTTCGACAGGCGGTAACACCGGGGAGCTGTTTTTT	CSARDPSTGGNTGELFF
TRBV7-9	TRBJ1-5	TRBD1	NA	TGTGCCAGCAGCCAGAGTCCGGGACAGGGGATCAATCAGCCCCAGCATTTT	CASSQSPGQGINQPQHF
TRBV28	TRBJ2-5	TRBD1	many	TGTGCCAGCAGCCCGGACAGGGGGGAAGAGACCCAGTACTTC	CASSPDRGEETQYF
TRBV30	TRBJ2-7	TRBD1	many	TGTGCCTGGGGGACAGGGTTTTTTTACGAGCAGTACTTC	CAWGTGFFYEQYF
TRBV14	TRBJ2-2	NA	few	TGTGCCAGCAGCCAACAGATAAACACCGGGGAGCTGTTTTTT	CASSQQINTGELFF
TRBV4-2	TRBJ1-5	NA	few	TGTGCCAGCAGCCAAGATAAAAAACAGCCCCAGCATTTT	CASSQDKKQPQHF
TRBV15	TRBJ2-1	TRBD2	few	TGTGCCACCAGCAGAGGCGGGAGGGGGAATGAGCAGTTCTTC	CATSRGGRGNEQFF
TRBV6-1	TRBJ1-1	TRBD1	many	TGTGCCAGCAGAAGGGACAGTTACACTGAAGCTTTCTTT	CASRRDSYTEAFF
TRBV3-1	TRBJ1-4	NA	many	TGTGCCAGCAGCCGACAGACTGCAACTAATGAAAAACTGTTTTTT	CASSRQTATNEKLFF
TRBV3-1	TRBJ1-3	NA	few	TGTGCCAGCAGCCAAGATAAGGGAGTCCTCTTTGGAAACACCATATATTTT	CASSQDKGVLFGNTIYF
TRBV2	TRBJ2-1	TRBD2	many	TGTGCCAGCAGTGGGGGACTAGCGGCTTACAATGAGCAGTTCTTC	CASSGGLAAYNEQFF
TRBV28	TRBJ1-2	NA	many	TGTGCCAGCAGTTCAGGAGGAGGCGGCTACACCTTC	CASSSGGGGYTF
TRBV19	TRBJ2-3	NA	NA	TGTGCCACCACCGACGCGGTAAGCACAGATACGCAGTATTTT	CATTDAVSTDTQYF
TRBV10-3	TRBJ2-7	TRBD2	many	TGTGCCATCAGTCGGACTAGCGGCTCCTACGAGCAGTACTTC	CAISRTSGSYEQYF
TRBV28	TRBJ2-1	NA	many	TGTGCCAGCAGTTTCGGGGGAGGTTTGGTGAATGAGCAGTTCTTC	CASSFGGGLVNEQFF
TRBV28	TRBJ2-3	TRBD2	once	TGTGCCAGCAGTCGACTAGCGGGAGAAGCAGATACGCAGTATTTT	CASSRLAGEADTQYF
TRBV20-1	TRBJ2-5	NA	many	TGCAGTGCTAGATTACCGAGGGTCGTCGGAGTAGTACAAGAGACCCAGTACTTC	CSARLPRVVGVVQETQYF
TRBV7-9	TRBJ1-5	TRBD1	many	TGTGCCAGCAGCCCTGGGACAGGAGGACAGCCCCAGCATTTT	CASSPGTGGQPQHF
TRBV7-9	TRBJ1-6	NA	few	TGTGCCAGCAGCCCCAGGTCGGGCTCACCCCTCCACTTT	CASSPRSGSPLHF
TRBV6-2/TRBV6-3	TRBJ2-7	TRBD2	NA	TGTGCCAGCAGTTACTCTCTAGCGGGGAACGAGCAGTACTTC	CASSYSLAGNEQYF
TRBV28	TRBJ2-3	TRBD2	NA	TGTGCCAGCAGCACTAGCGGCCCTAGATCAGATACGCAGTATTTT	CASSTSGPRSDTQYF
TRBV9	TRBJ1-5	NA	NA	TGTGCCAGCGGACGGACAGCAAATAATCAGCCCCAGCATTTT	CASGRTANNQPQHF
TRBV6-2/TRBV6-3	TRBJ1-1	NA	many	TGTGCCAGCAGTTACCGCGCCAGGGCTGATGAAGCTTTCTTT	CASSYRARADEAFF
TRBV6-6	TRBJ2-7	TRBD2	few	TGTGCCAGCAGTTACTCCACTAGCGGGAGTCCCGAGGTATACGAGCAGTACTTC	CASSYSTSGSPEVYEQYF
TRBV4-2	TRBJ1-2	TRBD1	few	TGTGCCAGCAGCGAAAAACACAGGGACAGCTATGGCTACACCTTC	CASSEKHRDSYGYTF
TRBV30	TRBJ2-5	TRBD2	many	TGTGCCTGGGATAGGACTAGCGGAGAGACCCAGTACTTC	CAWDRTSGETQYF
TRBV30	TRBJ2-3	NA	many	TGTGCCTGGAGCCAAGGGGCTGACAGTCAGTATTTT	CAWSQGADSQYF
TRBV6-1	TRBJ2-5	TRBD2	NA	TGTGCCAGCAGCCAAAGGCGGGAGGGCGGGGAGACCCAGTACTTC	CASSQRREGGETQYF
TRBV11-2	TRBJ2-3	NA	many	TGTGCCAGCAGCTTAACGGGAGTTAGCACAGATACGCAGTATTTT	CASSLTGVSTDTQYF
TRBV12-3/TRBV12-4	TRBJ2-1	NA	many	TGTGCCAGCAGTTTTCTCGCCCGGAATGAGCAGTTCTTC	CASSFLARNEQFF
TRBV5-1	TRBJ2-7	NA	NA	TGTGCCAGCAGAAACAGGGAAACCTACGAGCAGTACTTC	CASRNRETYEQYF
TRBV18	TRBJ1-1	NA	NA	TGTGCCAGCTCACCTAAGGTTTCCACTGAAGCTTTCTTT	CASSPKVSTEAFF
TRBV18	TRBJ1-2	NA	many	TGTGCCAGCTCACCACGCAGGGCCGTTGACGGCTACACCTTC	CASSPRRAVDGYTF
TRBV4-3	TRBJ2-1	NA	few	TGCGCCAGCAGCCAAGATCCAACTGGGAGTTACAATGAGCAGTTCTTC	CASSQDPTGSYNEQFF
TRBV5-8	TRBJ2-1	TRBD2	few	TGTGCCAGCAGCTACCAGGGACTAGCGGGAGGGCCCGGACACAATGAGCAGTTCTTC	CASSYQGLAGGPGHNEQFF
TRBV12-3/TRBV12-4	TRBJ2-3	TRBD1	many	TGTGCCAGCAGTTTAGGGGGGATAGGGGGCCACACAGATACGCAGTATTTT	CASSLGGIGGHTDTQYF
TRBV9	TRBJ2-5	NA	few	TGTGCCAGCAGCCCCAGGATGGGGGTTCGGGAGACCCAGTACTTC	CASSPRMGVRETQYF
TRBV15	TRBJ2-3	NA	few	TGTGCCACCAGCAGAGATCCCGGGACACCCAGCACAGATACGCAGTATTTT	CATSRDPGTPSTDTQYF
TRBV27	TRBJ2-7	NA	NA	TGTGCCAGCACGAACGGGGACCTCTCAGGGGAGCAGTACTTC	CASTNGDLSGEQYF
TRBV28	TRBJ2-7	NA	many	TGTGCCAGCAGTTTATTAGTGGCCTACGAGCAGTACTTC	CASSLLVAYEQYF
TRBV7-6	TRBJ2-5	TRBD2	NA	TGTGCCAGCAGCGCCAGCGGGAGAGGGACCCAGTACTTC	CASSASGRGTQYF
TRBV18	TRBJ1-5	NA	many	TGTGCCAGCTCACAAACTGGGCTCTATAGCAATCAGCCCCAGCATTTT	CASSQTGLYSNQPQHF
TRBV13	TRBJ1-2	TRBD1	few	TGTGCCAGCAGGGGCCCGGACAGGGAAAGGGGATATGGCTACACCTTC	CASRGPDRERGYGYTF
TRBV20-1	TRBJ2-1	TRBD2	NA	TGCAGTGCTCCACCGGGACTAGCGGGAGATTACCGGGCTATTGAGCAGTTCTTC	CSAPPGLAGDYRAIEQFF
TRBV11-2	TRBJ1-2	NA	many	TGTGCCAGCACCCCAGGCCCAGGTTCAGATGGCTACACCTTC	CASTPGPGSDGYTF
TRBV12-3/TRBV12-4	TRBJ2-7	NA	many	TGTGCCAGCAGTTTTTCACTATTATACGAGCAGTACTTC	CASSFSLLYEQYF
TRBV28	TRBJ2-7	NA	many	TGTGCCAGCAGTTCGCGGACCACCTACGAGCAGTACTTC	CASSSRTTYEQYF
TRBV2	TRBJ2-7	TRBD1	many	TGTGCCAGCAAGTCCGGGACAGGGGGCGTGATAGACTTC	CASKSGTGGVIDF
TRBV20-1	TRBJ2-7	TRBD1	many	TGCAGTGCTAGGACGACAGGGAGCTCCTACGAGCAGTACTTC	CSARTTGSSYEQYF
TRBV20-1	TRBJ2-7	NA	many	TGCAGTGCTAGGGGAGATAGAGGCTACGAGCAGTACTTC	CSARGDRGYEQYF
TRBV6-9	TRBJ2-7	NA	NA	TGTGCCAGCAGTTACCCCCGGAACAGGGCATACGAGCAGTACTTC	CASSYPRNRAYEQYF
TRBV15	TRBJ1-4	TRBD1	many	TGTGCCACCAGCGAGACAGGGGTTGGGACTAATGAAAAACTGTTTTTT	CATSETGVGTNEKLFF
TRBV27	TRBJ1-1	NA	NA	TGTGCCTGCAGGACAGCCAACACTGAAGCTTCCTTT	CACRTANTEASF
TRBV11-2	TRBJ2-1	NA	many	TGTGCCAGCAGCTTGTCCATGAGCTCCTACAATGAGCAGTTCTTC	CASSLSMSSYNEQFF
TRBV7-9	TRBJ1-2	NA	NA	TGTGCCAGCATGTCAGGGGTAGGCTACACCTTC	CASMSGVGYTF